This is a list of T cell receptor beta chains from one sample in a study of blood T cell repertoires in COVID-19. Libraries were prepared by immunoSEQ multiplex PCR; TCRdb keeps only in-frame clonotypes and omits some of them. There are about 16,000 clones in the sample; roughly nine tenths occur only once, and roughly 32% lies in the top ten. The sequencing input was peripheral blood. Receptors were obtained from a woman older than 75 with COVID-19, enrolled during active disease. Each CDR3 is given with its conserved first and last residue. D genes are given only for firm matches. The listing skips clone size in some rows; elsewhere it reads once, few, many or a size class.

cdr3_aa: CASSLSSRLTDTQYF
cdr3_nt: TGTGCCAGCAGCTTAAGCTCCCGCCTCACAGATACGCAGTATTTT
clone_size: .
v_call: TRBV9
j_call: TRBJ2-3
d_call: .

cdr3_aa: CASSLGDVLAGSYNEQFF
cdr3_nt: TGTGCCAGCAGCTTGGGGGATGTACTAGCGGGTTCTTACAATGAGCAGTTCTTC
clone_size: .
v_call: TRBV11-3
j_call: TRBJ2-1
d_call: TRBD2

cdr3_aa: CASSLQRVAGGEVAFF
cdr3_nt: TGTGCCAGCAGCCTTCAAAGGGTAGCCGGAGGAGAGGTAGCTTTCTTT
clone_size: .
v_call: TRBV7-9
j_call: TRBJ1-1
d_call: .

cdr3_aa: CASSMGADREFF
cdr3_nt: TGTGCCAGCAGCATGGGGGCGGATCGGGAGTTCTTC
clone_size: .
v_call: TRBV3-1/TRBV3-2
j_call: TRBJ2-1
d_call: .

cdr3_aa: CASSWDRDQETQYF
cdr3_nt: TGTGCCAGCAGTTGGGACAGGGACCAAGAGACCCAGTACTTC
clone_size: .
v_call: TRBV25-1
j_call: TRBJ2-5
d_call: TRBD1

cdr3_aa: CASSDPRTGPTNYGYTF
cdr3_nt: TGTGCCAGCAGTGACCCAAGGACAGGGCCAACTAACTATGGCTACACCTTC
clone_size: few
v_call: TRBV25-1
j_call: TRBJ1-2
d_call: TRBD1

cdr3_aa: CASNSPGRTRANVLTF
cdr3_nt: TGTGCCAGCAACTCTCCGGGCCGGACTCGGGCCAACGTCCTGACTTTC
clone_size: once
v_call: TRBV7-2
j_call: TRBJ2-6
d_call: .

cdr3_aa: CASSQDGSTDSSPLHF
cdr3_nt: TGTGCCAGCAGCCAAGATGGCAGTACCGACAGCTCACCCCTCCACTTT
clone_size: .
v_call: TRBV4-2
j_call: TRBJ1-6
d_call: .

cdr3_aa: CASRTGDPNQPQHF
cdr3_nt: TGTGCCAGCAGGACAGGGGACCCCAATCAGCCCCAGCATTTT
clone_size: .
v_call: TRBV28
j_call: TRBJ1-5
d_call: TRBD1

cdr3_aa: CASSPRQSSYEQYF
cdr3_nt: TGTGCCAGCAGCCCGCGACAAAGCTCCTACGAGCAGTACTTC
clone_size: .
v_call: TRBV7-9
j_call: TRBJ2-7
d_call: .

cdr3_aa: CASSPPRSTETQYF
cdr3_nt: TGTGCCAGCAGCCCTCCCAGGTCGACAGAGACCCAGTACTTC
clone_size: .
v_call: TRBV7-9
j_call: TRBJ2-5
d_call: .

cdr3_aa: CASSQNRGSSYEQYF
cdr3_nt: TGTGCCAGCAGCCAAAACAGGGGTTCCTCCTACGAGCAGTACTTC
clone_size: .
v_call: TRBV11-1
j_call: TRBJ2-7
d_call: TRBD1

cdr3_aa: CASSQIRGEAFF
cdr3_nt: TGTGCCAGCAGTCAAATTAGGGGAGAAGCTTTCTTT
clone_size: .
v_call: TRBV28
j_call: TRBJ1-1
d_call: .

cdr3_aa: CASSQDIPALRGNTIYF
cdr3_nt: TGCGCCAGCAGCCAAGATATACCGGCCCTGCGGGGAAACACCATATATTTT
clone_size: .
v_call: TRBV4-1
j_call: TRBJ1-3
d_call: .

cdr3_aa: CASSDGAGGTDTQYF
cdr3_nt: TGTGCCAGCAGTGACGGGGCGGGGGGAACAGATACGCAGTATTTT
clone_size: few
v_call: TRBV6-4
j_call: TRBJ2-3
d_call: TRBD2

cdr3_aa: CASSRSWTGATGELFF
cdr3_nt: TGCGCCAGCAGCCGATCTTGGACAGGGGCCACCGGGGAGCTGTTTTTT
clone_size: once
v_call: TRBV4-3
j_call: TRBJ2-2
d_call: TRBD1

cdr3_aa: CASRLTSGREETQYF
cdr3_nt: TGTGCCAGCAGGCTCACTAGCGGGAGAGAAGAGACCCAGTACTTC
clone_size: .
v_call: TRBV28
j_call: TRBJ2-5
d_call: TRBD2